These 14 T cell receptor beta chains came from one sample sequenced in a study of blood T cells in healthy people across ages. The use of a sample-barcoded 5' primer and a J-beta primer mix characterized a second PCR of about 7 to 12 cycles. TCRdb re-called the 5' RACE reads through MiXCR, storing one row per CDR3 protein. In the table there are roughly 680,000 distinct CDR3 sequences, roughly half of which are singletons. The sequencing input was blood. The receptors were sampled from a woman at least 80 years old in good health.

On this clonotype itself: A much bigger clone sits one base away, suggesting this may be a read error. The chain recombines TRBV20-1 with TRBJ2-7; the D gene is possibly TRBD2 (5 bases). Per the germline V gene, CDR1 is DFQATT and CDR2 is SNEGSKA (reference sequence). The length of the CDR3 is 13 residues. V shed 3 bases and J shed 9 bases, with 18 bases lying between them. The CDR3 DNA reads as TGCAGTGCTAGCGTGGAGGCCAAAAACATGCAGTACTTC. It translates to CSASVEAKNMQYF.

With regard to this clonotype: This may come from a read error, since a much larger clone is one base off. The V call is TRBV9, the J call TRBJ1-2; D is undetermined. Germline V lookup: CDR1 SGDLS, CDR2 YYNGEE. There are 12 residues in the CDR3. This chain's CDR3 is CASSATTNGHTF. The CDR3 DNA reads as TGTGCCAGCAGCGCGACGACAAATGGCCACACCTTC.

The chain combines TRBV3-1 with TRBJ2-2; unclear D gene. The CDR3 contains 13 residues. Germline V gene lookup returns CDR1 LGHDT and CDR2 YNNKEL (reference sequence). Trimming stripped 2 bases from V and 3 bases from J, with 4 bases between. CDR3 DNA sequence: TGTGCCAGCAGCCAAACGGACACCGGGGAGCTGTTTTTT. Protein product: CASSQTDTGELFF.

The V and J genes are TRBV25-1 and TRBJ2-3, with D hard to call. Germline V gene data show CDR1 as MGHDK and CDR2 as SYGVNS. There are 16 residues in the CDR3. V gave up 3 bases and J gave up 6 bases, with 19 bases separating them. CDR3 region: CASSDFLKARHDTQYF. The DNA for the CDR3 is TGTGCCAGCAGTGATTTCCTCAAGGCCCGACACGATACGCAGTATTTT.

The J gene is TRBJ1-1, the V gene TRBV6-1, with a tentative D call TRBD1 (5 bases). The CDR3 sequence is 13 residues long. V lost 6 bases to trimming and J lost 1 base, with 9 bases between them. The V gene's germline CDR1 is MNHNS and CDR2 SASEGT. For the CDR3, the DNA is TGTGCCAGCAGGCAGGGATCGAACACTGAAGCTTTCTTT. Protein sequence: CASRQGSNTEAFF.

This chain uses TRBV4-3 with TRBJ1-1; no firm D call. Between the trimmed V and J ends, which lost 1 base and 7 bases, there was a span of 16 bases. The CDR3 has 15 residues. Germline assignment: CDR1 LGHNA and CDR2 YSLEER. CDR3 amino acids: CASSQVWALESEAFF. Written as DNA, the CDR3 is TGCGCCAGCAGCCAAGTATGGGCCTTGGAGAGTGAAGCTTTCTTT.

This clonotype was counted at least ten times. The chain employs TRBV28 and TRBJ2-1; no definite D call. The CDR3 contains 15 residues. With 4 bases removed from V and 4 bases from J, the gap between germline ends came to 14 bases. Germline V gene data show CDR1 as MDHEN and CDR2 as SYDVKM. CDR3 DNA: TGTGCCAGCAGTTCTAACCTAAAGATTTACAATGAGCAGTTCTTC. Encoded protein: CASSSNLKIYNEQFF.

Concerning this clonotype itself: A junction end diverges from the germline sequence, so it may reflect a read error. This sequence joins TRBV10-3 and TRBJ1-1; 10 positions match TRBD1. In germline, CDR1 is ENHRY, CDR2 SYGVKD. This CDR3 contains 14 residues. The CDR3 DNA is TGTGCCATCATCCCCGGGACAGGGGTGACTGAAACTTTCTTT. Translation: CAIIPGTGVTETFF.

V and J are TRBV28 and TRBJ2-3; 7 bases fit TRBD1. Germline V lookup: CDR1 MDHEN, CDR2 SYDVKM. J lost 0 bases, V lost 4 bases, and 7 bases had no gene match. CDR3 length: 16 amino acids. CDR3 nucleotides: TGTGCCAGCAGTTCCCCATACAGGGGAAGCACAGATACGCAGTATTTT. It yields the protein CASSSPYRGSTDTQYF.

This clonotype has ten or more counts. The chain recombines TRBV29-1 with TRBJ2-4; the match to TRBD1 covers 7 bases. The germline CDR1 and CDR2 sequences are SQVTM and ANQGSEA. This CDR3 contains 15 residues. The ends lost 7 bases at V and 0 bases at J; junction bases unmatched: 9. The CDR3 DNA reads as TGCAGCGCCGGGGACAGACAGTTAGCCAAAAACATTCAGTACTTC. Translated: CSAGDRQLAKNIQYF. The full variable domain, with the rest looked up from reference TRBV29-1 and TRBJ2-4, is SAVISQKPSRDICQRGTSLTIQCQVDSQVTMMFWYRQQPGQSLTLIATANQGSEATYESGFVIDKFPISRPNLTFSTLTVSNMSPEDSSIYLCSAGDRQLAKNIQYFGAGTRLSVL.

This clonotype has at least ten counts. The J gene is TRBJ1-5, the V gene TRBV30; TRBD1 matches at 7 bases. The CDR3 contains 16 residues. Germline lookup yields CDR1 GTSNPN and CDR2 SVGIG (reference sequence). Trimming took 3 bases from V and 2 from J; bases not matched to a gene: 10. DNA of the CDR3: TGTGCCTGGAGCGACTACAGGGGAACGGGCAATCAGCCCCAGCATTTT. Amino acids: CAWSDYRGTGNQPQHF.

The chain is built from TRBV7-3 and TRBJ2-3; D might be TRBD1 or TRBD2, each matching 6 bases. The V gene's germline CDR1 is SGHTA and CDR2 FQGTGA. The CDR3 runs to 18 residues. With 2 bases removed from V and 1 base from J, the gap between germline ends came to 19 bases. The CDR3 here is CASSLEGMGGPRTDTQYF. In DNA form, the CDR3 reads TGTGCCAGCAGCTTAGAGGGGATGGGGGGCCCACGCACAGATACGCAGTATTTT.

This CDR3 reads CASSSPGRRAHTEAFF. The CDR3, as DNA: TGTGCCAGCAGTTCGCCGGGTCGCAGGGCCCACACTGAAGCTTTCTTT. The rearrangement uses TRBV6-6 and TRBJ1-1; TRBD1 might be the D (5 bases). CDR1 is MNHNY and CDR2 is SVGAGI in the germline V gene (reference sequence). The CDR3 has 16 residues. V lost 4 bases and J lost 3, with 18 bases in between.

The chain links TRBV12-3 or TRBV12-4 to TRBJ2-1; the match to TRBD1 covers 9 bases. The CDR3 consists of 15 residues. Trimming at V came to 7 bases and at J to 6 bases, leaving 10 bases not matched to a gene. The CDR3 loop is CASILGQGISNEQFF. The CDR3 DNA reads as TGTGCCAGCATTCTAGGACAGGGGATCTCCAATGAGCAGTTCTTC.